This T cell receptor (beta chain) was profiled in a study of T cells after yellow fever vaccination. On the study more broadly: Those fractions that held only low numbers of cells were prepared using the SMART-Seq v4 Ultra Low Input RNA kit. General observations from the study: Clones from primary vaccination mostly reappeared after the booster (96% CD4, about 88% CD8).

This clonotype has only a few counts. The antigen is undetermined. The CDR3 sequence is 12 residues long. Trimming took off 5 bases at V and 4 bases at J, with 8 bases between the two ends. Germline values: CDR1 LNHDA, CDR2 SQIVND (reference sequence). Template switching with 5'RACE generated the TCR cDNA and added a universal primer site and UMIs. One entry per CDR3 protein, called by TCRdb with MiXCR from the 5' RACE reads. The sample has 150,000 to 200,000 distinct CDR3 sequences, roughly 9% seen once; the top ten hold about a third. This clonotype was obtained from a man in his late teens or twenties who received the YFV17D yellow fever vaccine. The sample here was CD8+ T cells sorted from PBMCs, taken 45 days after the yellow fever booster vaccination. The chain joins TRBV19 to TRBJ1-2; no clear D gene. CDR3 sequence: CASSPTFYGYTF. In DNA form, the CDR3 reads TGTGCCAGTAGTCCGACTTTCTATGGCTACACCTTC.